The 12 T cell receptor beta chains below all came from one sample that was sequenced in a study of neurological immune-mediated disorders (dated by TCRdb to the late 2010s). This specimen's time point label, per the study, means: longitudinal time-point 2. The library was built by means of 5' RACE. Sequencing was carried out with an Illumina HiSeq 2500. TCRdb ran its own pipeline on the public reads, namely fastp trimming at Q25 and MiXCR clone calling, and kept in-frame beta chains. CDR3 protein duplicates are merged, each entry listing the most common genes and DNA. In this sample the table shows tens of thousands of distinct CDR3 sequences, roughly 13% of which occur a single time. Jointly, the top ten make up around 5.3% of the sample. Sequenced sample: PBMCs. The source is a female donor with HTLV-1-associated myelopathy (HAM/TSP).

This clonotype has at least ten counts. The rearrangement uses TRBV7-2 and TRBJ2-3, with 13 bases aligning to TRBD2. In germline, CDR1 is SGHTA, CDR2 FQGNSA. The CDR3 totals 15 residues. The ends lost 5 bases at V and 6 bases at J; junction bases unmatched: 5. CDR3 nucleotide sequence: TGTGCCAGCAGCCCCCGACTAGCGGGGGGTGATACGCAGTATTTT. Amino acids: CASSPRLAGGDTQYF. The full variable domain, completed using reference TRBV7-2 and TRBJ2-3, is GAGVSQSPSNKVTEKGKDVELRCDPISGHTALYWYRQSLGQGLEFLIYFQGNSAPDKSGLPSDRFSAERTGGSVSTLTIQRTQQEDSAVYLCASSPRLAGGDTQYFGPGTRLTVL.

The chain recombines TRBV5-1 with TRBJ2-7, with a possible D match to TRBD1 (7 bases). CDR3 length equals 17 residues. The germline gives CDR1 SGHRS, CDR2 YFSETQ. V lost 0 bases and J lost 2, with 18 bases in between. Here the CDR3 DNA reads TGCGCCAGCAGCTTGGTCATCGGGAGACAGGGCCCCTACGAGCAGTACTTC. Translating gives CASSLVIGRQGPYEQYF.

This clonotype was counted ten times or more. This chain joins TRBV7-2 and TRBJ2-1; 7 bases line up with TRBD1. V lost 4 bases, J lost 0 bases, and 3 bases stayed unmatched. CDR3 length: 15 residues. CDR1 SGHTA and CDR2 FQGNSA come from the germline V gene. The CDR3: CASSSGGSSYNEQFF. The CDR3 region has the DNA TGTGCCAGCAGCTCAGGGGGTAGCTCCTACAATGAGCAGTTCTTC. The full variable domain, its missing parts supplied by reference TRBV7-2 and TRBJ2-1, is GAGVSQSPSNKVTEKGKDVELRCDPISGHTALYWYRQSLGQGLEFLIYFQGNSAPDKSGLPSDRFSAERTGGSVSTLTIQRTQQEDSAVYLCASSSGGSSYNEQFFGPGTRLTVL.

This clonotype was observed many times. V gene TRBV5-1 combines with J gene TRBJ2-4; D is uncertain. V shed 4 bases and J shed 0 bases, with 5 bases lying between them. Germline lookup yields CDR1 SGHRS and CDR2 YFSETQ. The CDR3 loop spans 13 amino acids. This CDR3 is CASSQEAKNIQYF. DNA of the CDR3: TGCGCCAGCAGCCAAGAAGCCAAAAACATTCAGTACTTC.

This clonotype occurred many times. The CDR3 protein is CASSVGPSEKLFF. The CDR3 nucleotides read TGTGCCAGCAGCGTAGGGCCGTCTGAAAAACTGTTTTTT. The genes are TRBV9 and TRBJ1-4; no reliable D call. Trimming removed 0 bases from V and 7 bases from J, with 7 bases in between. Germline V gives CDR1 SGDLS, CDR2 YYNGEE. This CDR3 is built from 13 residues.

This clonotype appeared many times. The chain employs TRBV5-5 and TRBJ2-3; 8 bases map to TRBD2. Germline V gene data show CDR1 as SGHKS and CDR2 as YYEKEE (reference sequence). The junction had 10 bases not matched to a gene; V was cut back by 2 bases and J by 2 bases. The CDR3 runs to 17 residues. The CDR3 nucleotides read TGTGCCAGCAGCTTCCCAAGCGGGGGAGGTTACACAGATACGCAGTATTTT. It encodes CASSFPSGGGYTDTQYF. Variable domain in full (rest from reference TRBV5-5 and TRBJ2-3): DAGVTQSPTHLIKTRGQQVTLRCSPISGHKSVSWYQQVLGQGPQFIFQYYEKEERGRGNFPDRFSARQFPNYSSELNVNALLLGDSALYLCASSFPSGGGYTDTQYFGPGTRLTVL.

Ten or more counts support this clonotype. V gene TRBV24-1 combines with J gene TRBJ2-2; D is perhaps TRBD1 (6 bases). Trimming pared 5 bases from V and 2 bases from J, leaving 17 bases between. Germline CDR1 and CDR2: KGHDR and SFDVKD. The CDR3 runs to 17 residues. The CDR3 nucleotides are TGTGCCACCAGTGTCGATCGGCCGGGACACAACACCGGGGAGCTGTTTTTT. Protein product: CATSVDRPGHNTGELFF.

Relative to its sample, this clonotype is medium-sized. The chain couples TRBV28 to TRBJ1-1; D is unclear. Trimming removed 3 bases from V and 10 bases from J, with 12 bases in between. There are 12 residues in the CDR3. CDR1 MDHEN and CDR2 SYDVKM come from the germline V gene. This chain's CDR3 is CASSFRAEGAFF. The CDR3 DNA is TGTGCCAGCAGTTTTCGTGCGGAGGGAGCTTTCTTT.

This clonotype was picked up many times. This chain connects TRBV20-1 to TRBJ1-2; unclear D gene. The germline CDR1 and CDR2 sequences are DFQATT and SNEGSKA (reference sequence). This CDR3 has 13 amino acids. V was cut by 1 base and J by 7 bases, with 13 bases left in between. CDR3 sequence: CSARVTLGIGYTF. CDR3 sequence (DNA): TGCAGTGCTAGAGTTACGTTGGGTATTGGCTACACCTTC.

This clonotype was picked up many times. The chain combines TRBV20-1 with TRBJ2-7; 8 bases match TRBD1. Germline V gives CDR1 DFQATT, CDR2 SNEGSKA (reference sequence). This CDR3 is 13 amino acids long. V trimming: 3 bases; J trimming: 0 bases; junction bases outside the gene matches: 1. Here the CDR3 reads CSARDRASYEQYF. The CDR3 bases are TGCAGTGCTAGGGACAGGGCCTCCTACGAGCAGTACTTC.

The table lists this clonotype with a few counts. The CDR3 DNA is TGTGCCACCAGTGTAGGGAAGGTCAACAATGAGCAGTTCTTC. This gives the protein CATSVGKVNNEQFF. V usage is TRBV24-1 and J usage is TRBJ2-1; D ambiguous. Per the germline V gene, CDR1 is KGHDR and CDR2 is SFDVKD. The CDR3 has 14 amino acids. Trimming stripped 5 bases from V and 5 bases from J, with 12 bases between.

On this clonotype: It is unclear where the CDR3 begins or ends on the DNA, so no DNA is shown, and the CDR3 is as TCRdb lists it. Here the CDR3 reads CASSFYICSARDKGGTDTQYF. This chain joins TRBV5-1 and TRBJ2-3; the table's D call, TRBD2, was not checked against the DNA. Germline V gives CDR1 SGHRS, CDR2 YFSETQ. The CDR3 is 21 residues long, ends included.